The TCR beta chain described here comes from a study of post-analysis software for immune sequencing data (dated by TCRdb to between 2015 and 2017). For the study in its entirety: Recorded disease courses included relapsing-remitting, secondary progressive and progressive-relapsing multiple sclerosis, with some patients lacking subtype annotation. The patient repertoires were compared against approximately eleven previously published healthy control repertoires obtained from donors aged roughly 6 to 28 years. A subset of samples was prepared in parallel using single-end sample barcoding, then pooled and co-amplified after Illumina adapter ligation. Study-level results and caveats: Normalized Chao1 diversity was significantly lower in multiple sclerosis patients than controls, suggesting substantial peripheral T-cell clonal expansion. The control group was slightly older than the multiple sclerosis patient group. Patients showed significantly higher frequencies than controls for a handful of TRBV segments, among them TRBV5-6, TRBV5-1 and TRBV20-1. Direct clustering with F measure revealed strong co-clustering of samples prepared in the same batch, which led to a batch-effect correction.

Library method: PCR. Instrument on record: Illumina HiSeq 2500. Unique molecular identifiers were incorporated into TCR beta cDNA libraries to reduce PCR and sequencing biases. Per 1 to 10 million input T cells, some 500,000 cDNA molecules were obtained, such that each molecule approximated one T cell. The patient libraries were prepared and sequenced using the same protocol as the earlier healthy control dataset. Samples belonging to the same batch were prepared together, multiplexed and sequenced on a shared HiSeq lane. As for how the authors treated the data: Raw barcoded reads were processed with MIGEC, and single-read molecular identifier groups were discarded before consensus assembly and CDR3 extraction. VDJtools was used for post-analysis of the clonotype tables, with diversity normalized by down-sampling every dataset to the smallest sample size. Repertoire overlap clustering matched CDR3 amino acid but not nucleotide sequences to correct batch-related cross-sample contamination. The public reads were reanalyzed by TCRdb: fastp trimming at Q25, MiXCR alignment, in-frame beta chains only. Each record represents a unique CDR3 protein, reported with the most common genes and DNA among its rows. These V and J calls are TCRdb output, not the study's own analysis. This sample comprises about 170,000 distinct CDR3 sequences, 30% of them detected only once. The ten most abundant clones make up about 1.6% of the sample.

TCR beta repertoires were profiled from peripheral blood of about a dozen young patients with multiple sclerosis to demonstrate the VDJtools post-analysis software. The patients with multiple sclerosis were children and adolescents between about 6 and 15 years of age. The CDR3 goes from the cysteine to the phenylalanine over 14 residues. Here the CDR3 DNA is all that survives: 42 bases in frame from base 1. From a lookup of the germline V gene, CDR1 and CDR2 are SGHRS and YFSETQ. About this clonotype: Its recognized antigen is unknown. A much larger clonotype is one base distant, so this may be a read error.

Recombination connected TRBV5-1 to TRBJ2-7; TRBD2 might be the D gene, on 5 matching bases. The DNA end lines up better with TRBJ2-5; the J call may be wrong. The sequencing sample was made of blood. This sequence was found in a girl under 18 with multiple sclerosis. The CDR3 loop reads CASGLDRSGETQYF. The nucleotides are TGCGCCAGCGGCTTGGATAGGAGCGGAGAGACCCAGTACTTC.